The rows below give T cell receptor beta chains drawn from one sample of a study of shared clonotypes between healthy human individuals. Sequencing was performed with immunoSEQ multiplex PCR; in TCRdb, only in-frame clones are kept and a portion is missing. The sample holds a few million clones, 80% to 95% seen once. The sequenced sample consisted of naive CD4+ T cells from PBMCs. The receptors derive from a man younger than 35 in good health. Some clones in this sample may be carry-over from other donors' samples. The CDR3 runs from the conserved cysteine through the conserved F or W. A D gene is named only where the DNA matches it firmly.

v_call: TRBV28; j_call: TRBJ2-7; cdr3_length: 17; d_call: TRBD2; cdr3_aa: CATGGTSGRAWSYEQYF
v_call: TRBV15; j_call: TRBJ2-1; cdr3_length: 16; d_call: NA; cdr3_aa: CATSRPFPRQSNEQFF
v_call: TRBV10-3; j_call: TRBJ2-5; cdr3_length: 13; d_call: NA; cdr3_aa: CAARSRDQETQYF
v_call: TRBV5-1; j_call: TRBJ2-3; cdr3_length: 14; d_call: NA; cdr3_aa: CASSPPTSADTQYF
v_call: TRBV6-1; j_call: TRBJ2-5; cdr3_length: 14; d_call: NA; cdr3_aa: CASSATGKPETQYF
v_call: TRBV29-1; j_call: TRBJ1-1; cdr3_length: 13; d_call: NA; cdr3_aa: CSGGDTLNTEAFF
v_call: TRBV5-1; j_call: TRBJ2-1; cdr3_length: 14; d_call: NA; cdr3_aa: CASSLAANPAVQFF
v_call: TRBV10-2; j_call: TRBJ2-4; cdr3_length: 14; d_call: NA; cdr3_aa: CASSDPGAKNIQYF
v_call: TRBV7-3; j_call: TRBJ2-3; cdr3_length: 15; d_call: NA; cdr3_aa: CASSLYDGRTDTQYF
v_call: TRBV2; j_call: TRBJ2-5; cdr3_length: 15; d_call: NA; cdr3_aa: CASGGGGTDQETQYF
v_call: TRBV7-9; j_call: TRBJ2-7; cdr3_length: 14; d_call: NA; cdr3_aa: CASSLGHGVVEQYF
v_call: TRBV28; j_call: TRBJ2-7; cdr3_length: 15; d_call: TRBD2; cdr3_aa: CASSLSGGSFYEQYF
v_call: TRBV6-6; j_call: TRBJ1-1; cdr3_length: 14; d_call: TRBD1; cdr3_aa: CASRPDRAWTEAFF
v_call: TRBV7-9; j_call: TRBJ1-3; cdr3_length: 15; d_call: NA; cdr3_aa: CASSPGQTSGNTIYF
v_call: TRBV18; j_call: TRBJ2-5; cdr3_length: 13; d_call: NA; cdr3_aa: CASSPPKGSGQYF
v_call: TRBV11-3; j_call: TRBJ2-7; cdr3_length: 15; d_call: TRBD1; cdr3_aa: CASSLDRDRVYEQYF
v_call: TRBV6-6; j_call: TRBJ2-1; cdr3_length: 13; d_call: NA; cdr3_aa: CASRRDDYNEQFF
v_call: TRBV7-9; j_call: TRBJ2-7; cdr3_length: 16; d_call: NA; cdr3_aa: CASSLGSTLSPYEQYF
v_call: TRBV11-3; j_call: TRBJ2-2; cdr3_length: 13; d_call: NA; cdr3_aa: CASSIQGTGELFF
v_call: TRBV7-3; j_call: TRBJ2-1; cdr3_length: 13; d_call: NA; cdr3_aa: CASSKGQYNEQFF
v_call: TRBV27; j_call: TRBJ2-7; cdr3_length: 18; d_call: TRBD2; cdr3_aa: CASSPTRRTSGSLYEQYF
v_call: TRBV19; j_call: TRBJ2-7; cdr3_length: 16; d_call: NA; cdr3_aa: CASSIDISQAVYEQYF
v_call: TRBV30; j_call: TRBJ2-7; cdr3_length: 15; d_call: NA; cdr3_aa: CAWTLRGRVSSEQYF